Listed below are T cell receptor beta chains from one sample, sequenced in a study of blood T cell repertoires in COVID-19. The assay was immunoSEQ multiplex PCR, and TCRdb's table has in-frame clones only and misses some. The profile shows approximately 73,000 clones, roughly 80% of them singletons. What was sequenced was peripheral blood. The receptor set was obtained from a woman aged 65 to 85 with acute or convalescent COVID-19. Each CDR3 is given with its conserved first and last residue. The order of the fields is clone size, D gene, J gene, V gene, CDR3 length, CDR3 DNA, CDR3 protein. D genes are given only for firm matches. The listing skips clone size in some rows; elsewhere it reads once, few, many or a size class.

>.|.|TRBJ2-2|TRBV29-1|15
TGCAGCGGGACAGTAAGCCCCGCGAACACCGGGGAGCTGTTTTTT
CSGTVSPANTGELFF
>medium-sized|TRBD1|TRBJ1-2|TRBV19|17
TGTGCCAGTAGTTCCCCGGGACAGGGGGCGAGAAAATATGGCTACACCTTC
CASSSPGQGARKYGYTF
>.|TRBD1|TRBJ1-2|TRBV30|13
TGTGCCTGGAATACAGGGGGTAATAATGGCTACACCTTC
CAWNTGGNNGYTF
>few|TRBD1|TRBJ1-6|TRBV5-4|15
TGTGCCAGCAGCTTGGAACAGGGGGGATACTCACCCCTCCACTTT
CASSLEQGGYSPLHF
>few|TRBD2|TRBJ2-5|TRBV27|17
TGTGCCAGCAGTTCGCTCCCCTTAGCGGGAGAAAAAGAGACCCAGTACTTC
CASSSLPLAGEKETQYF
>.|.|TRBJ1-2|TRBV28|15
TGTGCCAGCAGTTCCTCCAACCTCCAGGGATCTGGCTACACCTTC
CASSSSNLQGSGYTF
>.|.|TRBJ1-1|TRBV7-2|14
TGTGCCAGCAGCTTAGACCCGGGGGGCACTGAAGCTTTCTTT
CASSLDPGGTEAFF
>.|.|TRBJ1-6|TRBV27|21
TGTGCCAGCAGTTTATCCCCCTTGGTGGGCACCCTGAGCTCCTATAATTCACCCCTCCACTTT
CASSLSPLVGTLSSYNSPLHF
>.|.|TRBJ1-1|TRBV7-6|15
TGTGCCAGCAGCTTAGGGCGGGGGTTAAACACTGAAGCTTTCTTT
CASSLGRGLNTEAFF
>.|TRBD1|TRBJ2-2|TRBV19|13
TGTGCCAGTAGTAGGACAGGGCCCGGGGAGCTGTTTTTT
CASSRTGPGELFF
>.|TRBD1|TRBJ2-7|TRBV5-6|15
TGTGCCAGCAGCACCCCCCGGGACAGGACCTACGAGCAGTACTTC
CASSTPRDRTYEQYF
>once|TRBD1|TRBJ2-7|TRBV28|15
TGTGCCAGCAGTGCCCAGACAGGGTATCGGGGCGAGCAGTACTTC
CASSAQTGYRGEQYF
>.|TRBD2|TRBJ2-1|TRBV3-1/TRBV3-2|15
TGTGCCAGCAGCCAAATAAGCGGGAGTAGGAATGAGCAGTTCTTC
CASSQISGSRNEQFF
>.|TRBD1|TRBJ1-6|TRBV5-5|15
TGTGCCAGCAGCTTGGCCGGGACAGAAAATTCACCCCTCCACTTT
CASSLAGTENSPLHF
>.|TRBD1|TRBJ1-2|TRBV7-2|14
TGTGCCAGCAGCTTAAAACAGGGGGCGAGTGGCTACACCTTC
CASSLKQGASGYTF
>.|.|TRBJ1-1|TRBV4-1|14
TGCGCCAGCAGCCAAGGGGGGCAGAACACTGAAGCTTTCTTT
CASSQGGQNTEAFF
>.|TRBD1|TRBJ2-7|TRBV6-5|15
TGTGCCAGCAGTTACACCGGGACAGGGGCTTACGAGCAGTACTTC
CASSYTGTGAYEQYF
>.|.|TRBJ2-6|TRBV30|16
TGTGCCTGGAGTGTAGGACTGCCCTCTGGGGCCAACGTCCTGACTTTC
CAWSVGLPSGANVLTF
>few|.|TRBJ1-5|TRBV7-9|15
TGTGCCAGCAGCTTAGATACAGGTTACAATCAGCCCCAGCATTTT
CASSLDTGYNQPQHF
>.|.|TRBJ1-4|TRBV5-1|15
TGCGCCAGCAGCTTCGGGAGAGGGACTAATGAAAAACTGTTTTTT
CASSFGRGTNEKLFF
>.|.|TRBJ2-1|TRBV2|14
TGTGCCAGCAGTGCGAACACGGGATACAATGAGCAGTTCTTC
CASSANTGYNEQFF
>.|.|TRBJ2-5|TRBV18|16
TGTGCCAGCTCACCACCTGGCGGGGTCTCGAGAGAGACCCAGTACTTC
CASSPPGGVSRETQYF
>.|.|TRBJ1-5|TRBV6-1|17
TGTGCCAGCAGTGAAGCGGGGAGCCACTGGGGCAATCAGCCCCAGCATTTT
CASSEAGSHWGNQPQHF
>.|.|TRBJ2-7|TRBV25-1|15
TGTGCCAGCAGTGAAGGAACTGTAGCGGACTACGAGCAGTACTTC
CASSEGTVADYEQYF
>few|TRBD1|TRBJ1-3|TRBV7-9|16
TGTGCCAGCAGCCCCCCGGGACAGGGTTCTGGAAACACCATATATTTT
CASSPPGQGSGNTIYF
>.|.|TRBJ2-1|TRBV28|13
TGTGCCAGCAGTTCCCCGGGAACCAATGAGCAGTTCTTC
CASSSPGTNEQFF
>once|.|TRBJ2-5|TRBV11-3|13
TGTGCCAGCAGCTCCGAGGCTAAAGAGACCCAGTACTTC
CASSSEAKETQYF
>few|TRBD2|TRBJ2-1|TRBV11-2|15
TGTGCCAGCAGCTTCGGTCTAGCGGGGTGGAATGAGCAGTTCTTC
CASSFGLAGWNEQFF
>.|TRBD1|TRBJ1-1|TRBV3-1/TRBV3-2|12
TGTGCCAGCAGCCAACGGACAGGCGAAGCTTTCTTT
CASSQRTGEAFF
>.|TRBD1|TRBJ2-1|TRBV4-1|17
TGCGCCAGCAGCCATGTACAGGGGGCCTCGGCCTACAATGAGCAGTTCTTC
CASSHVQGASAYNEQFF
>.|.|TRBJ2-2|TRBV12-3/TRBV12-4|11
TGTGCCAGCATCGGGACCGGGGAGCTGTTTTTT
CASIGTGELFF
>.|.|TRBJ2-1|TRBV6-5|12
TGTGCCAGCAGGTCAGGCCGCAATGAGCAGTTCTTC
CASRSGRNEQFF
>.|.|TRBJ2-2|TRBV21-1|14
TGTGCCAGCGAAAAGACCACAGGGTTGGGGGAGCTGTTTTTT
CASEKTTGLGELFF
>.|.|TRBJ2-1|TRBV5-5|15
TGTGCCAGCAGCCCTAGACAGGACTCCTACAATGAGCAGTTCTTC
CASSPRQDSYNEQFF
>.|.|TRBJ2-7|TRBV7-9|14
TGTGCCAGCAGCTCCCCGAGACTCTCCTACGAGCAGTACTTC
CASSSPRLSYEQYF
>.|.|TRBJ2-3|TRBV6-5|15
TGTGCCAGCAGTTACGATACTAATCCGACAGAGACGCAGTATTTT
CASSYDTNPTETQYF
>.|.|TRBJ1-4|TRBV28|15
TGTGCCAGCAGTGGTCTGGGGGGGCTTAGGGAAAAACTGTTTTTT
CASSGLGGLREKLFF
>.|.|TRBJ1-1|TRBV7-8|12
TGTGCCAGCAGCGTCTGGGGAGCTGAAGCTTTCTTT
CASSVWGAEAFF
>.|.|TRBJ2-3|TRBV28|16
TGTGCCAGCTTCACCCCCGGGGCTAGCGTTAGAGATACGCAGTATTTT
CASFTPGASVRDTQYF
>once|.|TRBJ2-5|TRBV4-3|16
TGCGCCAGCAGCCAAGATTTCGTTGAAGTCGGGGAGACCCAGTACTTC
CASSQDFVEVGETQYF
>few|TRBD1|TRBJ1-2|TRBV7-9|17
TGTGCCAGCAGCCCCGGGACAGACTCAGCGGCTAACTATGGCTACACCTTC
CASSPGTDSAANYGYTF